Described below is a single TCR beta chain sequence and its context. This sample is drawn from a study of cytomegalovirus exposure and HLA in healthy donors. The overall study: Across under 450 genotyped donors, 81% landed in the Caucasian-associated ancestry cluster.

This PCR relied on a set of 60 Vbeta primers and 13 Jbeta primers. Here immunoSEQ multiplex PCR was the method, and the copy in TCRdb shows in-frame clones only, minus some. The data show approximately 140,000 clones, with 82% seen just once and approximately 3% held by the top ten. Sample: PBMCs. The sequence was collected from a boy between 2 and 15 years old in good health and CMV-seronegative.

The CDR3, as DNA: TGTGCCAGCAGCTTATTAGCGGGAGGGGCGAACACCGGGGAGCTGTTTTTT. As protein: CASSLLAGGANTGELFF. The rearrangement joins TRBV7-6 to TRBJ2-2, with TRBD2 matching over 11 bases. Germline CDR1 and CDR2: SGHVS and FNYEAQ. With 2 bases clipped from V and 0 bases from J, the junction kept 2 bases outside the gene matches. The CDR3 has 17 residues.